This TCR beta chain was captured in a study of T cell responses to AZD1222 COVID-19 vaccine. Study-level findings and limits: Spike was spanned by vaccine-associated CD4 TCRs, with dominance at 160-218 and 743-854. Most donors were white British and more were female, and clonal diversity was possibly underestimated. Of spike-specific TCRs, nearly half reportedly target regions left unmutated in variants.

For this clone: Its antigen is as yet unknown.

TCRdb's table, derived via immunoSEQ multiplex PCR, lists solely in-frame clones and lacks some. The sample yields around 140,000 clones, roughly 93% seen once. The sample here was peripheral blood, taken after recovery from COVID-19. This receptor was identified in an adult who had recovered from COVID-19.

The chain's CDR3 is CSVVRQSYGYTF. Written as DNA, the CDR3 is TGCAGCGTTGTGCGGCAGTCTTATGGCTACACCTTC. The V and J genes are TRBV29-1 and TRBJ1-2; no clear D gene. CDR3 length: 12 amino acids. Deletions cut 4 bases from V and 5 bases from J, with 11 bases between. Germline CDR1 is SQVTM and CDR2 is ANQGSEA. The complete variable domain, with remaining parts taken from reference TRBV29-1 and TRBJ1-2, reads SAVISQKPSRDICQRGTSLTIQCQVDSQVTMMFWYRQQPGQSLTLIATANQGSEATYESGFVIDKFPISRPNLTFSTLTVSNMSPEDSSIYLCSVVRQSYGYTFGSGTRLTVV.